This entry concerns a single TCR beta chain. The data derive from a study of blood T cell repertoires in COVID-19. The wider study: Specimens from acute and convalescent COVID-19 originated in the United States, Italy and Spain. T cells, B-cell-depleted T cells, or PBMCs supplied cDNA or gDNA.

CDR1 is GTSNPN, CDR2 SVGIG, per germline (reference sequence). This CDR3 spans 14 amino acids. V was clipped by 3 bases and J by 5 bases; unmatched bases: 7. Here immunoSEQ multiplex PCR was the method, and the copy in TCRdb shows in-frame clones only, minus some. The table records roughly 62,000 clones, over 70% of them present only once. The chain employs TRBV30 and TRBJ2-7; 10 bases fit TRBD1. Sample: peripheral blood. The source is a young man with COVID-19, enrolled during active disease. The CDR3 DNA is TGTGCCTGGAGCAAGACAGGGGGCGGTGACGAGCAGTACTTC. Residues: CAWSKTGGGDEQYF. The full variable domain, with the rest looked up from reference TRBV30 and TRBJ2-7, is SQTIHQWPATLVQPVGSPLSLECTVEGTSNPNLYWYRQAAGRGLQLLFYSVGIGQISSEVPQNLSASRPQDRQFILSSKKLLLSDSGFYLCAWSKTGGGDEQYFGPGTRLTVT.